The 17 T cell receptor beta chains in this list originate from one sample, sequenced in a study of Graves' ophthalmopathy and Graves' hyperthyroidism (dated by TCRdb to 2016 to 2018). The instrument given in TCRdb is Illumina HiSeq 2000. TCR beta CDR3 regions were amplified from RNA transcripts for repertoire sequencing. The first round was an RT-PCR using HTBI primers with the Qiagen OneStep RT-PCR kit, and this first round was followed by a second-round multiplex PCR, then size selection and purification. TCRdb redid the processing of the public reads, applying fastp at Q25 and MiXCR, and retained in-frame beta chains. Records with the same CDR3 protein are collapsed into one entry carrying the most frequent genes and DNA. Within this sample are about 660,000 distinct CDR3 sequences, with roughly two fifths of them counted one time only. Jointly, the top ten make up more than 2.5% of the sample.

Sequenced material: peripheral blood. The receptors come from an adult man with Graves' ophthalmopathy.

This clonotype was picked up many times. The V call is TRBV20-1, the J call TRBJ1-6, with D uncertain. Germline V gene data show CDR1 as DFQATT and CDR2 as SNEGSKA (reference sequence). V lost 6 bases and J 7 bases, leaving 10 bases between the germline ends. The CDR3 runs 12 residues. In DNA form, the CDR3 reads TGCAGTGCATCAGCGACGAATTCACCCCTCCACTTT. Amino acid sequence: CSASATNSPLHF.

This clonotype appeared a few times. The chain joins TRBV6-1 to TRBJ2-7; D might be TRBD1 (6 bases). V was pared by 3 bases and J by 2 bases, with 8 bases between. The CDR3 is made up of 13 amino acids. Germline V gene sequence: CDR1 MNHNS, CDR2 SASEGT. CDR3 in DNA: TGTGCCAGCAGTGAGCGGACAGCCTACGAGCAGTACTTC. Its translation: CASSERTAYEQYF.

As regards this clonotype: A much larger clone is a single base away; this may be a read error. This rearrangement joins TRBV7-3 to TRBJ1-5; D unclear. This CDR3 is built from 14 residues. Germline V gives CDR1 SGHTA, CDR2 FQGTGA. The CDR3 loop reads CASSGIGGNQPQHF. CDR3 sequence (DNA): TGCGCCAGCAGTGGAATCGGGGGCAATCAGCCCCAGCATTTT.

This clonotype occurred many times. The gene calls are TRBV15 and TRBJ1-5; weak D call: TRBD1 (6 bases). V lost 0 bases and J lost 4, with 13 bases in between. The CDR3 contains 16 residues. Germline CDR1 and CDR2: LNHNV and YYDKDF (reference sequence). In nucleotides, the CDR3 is TGTGCCACCAGCAGAGACACAGGGAACCGAAATCAGCCCCAGCATTTT. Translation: CATSRDTGNRNQPQHF.

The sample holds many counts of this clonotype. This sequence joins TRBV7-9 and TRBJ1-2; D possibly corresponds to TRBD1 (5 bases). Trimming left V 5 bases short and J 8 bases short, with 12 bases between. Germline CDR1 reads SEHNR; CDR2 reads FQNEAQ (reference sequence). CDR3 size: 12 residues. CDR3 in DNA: TGTGCCAGCAGCAGCACGGGGCGGGGCTACACCTTC. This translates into CASSSTGRGYTF.

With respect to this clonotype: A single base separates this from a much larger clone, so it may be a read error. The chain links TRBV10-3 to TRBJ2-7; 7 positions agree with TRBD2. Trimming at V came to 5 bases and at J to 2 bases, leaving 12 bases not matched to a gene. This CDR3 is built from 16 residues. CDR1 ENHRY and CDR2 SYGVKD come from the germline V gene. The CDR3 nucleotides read TGTGCCATCAGTTACTCCTACGGGGAGGGTACCTACGAGCAGTACTTC. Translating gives CAISYSYGEGTYEQYF.

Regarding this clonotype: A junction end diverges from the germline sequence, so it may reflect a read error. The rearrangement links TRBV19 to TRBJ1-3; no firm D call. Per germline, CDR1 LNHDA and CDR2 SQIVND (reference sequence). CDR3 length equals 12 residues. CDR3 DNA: TGTGTCAGTAGTACGACAGGAAACACCATATATTTT. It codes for CVSSTTGNTIYF. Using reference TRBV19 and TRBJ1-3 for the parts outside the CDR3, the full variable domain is DGGITQSPKYLFRKEGQNVTLSCEQNLNHDAMYWYRQDPGQGLRLIYYSQIVNDFQKGDIAEGYSVSREKKESFPLTVTSAQKNPTAFYLCVSSTTGNTIYFGEGSWLTVV.

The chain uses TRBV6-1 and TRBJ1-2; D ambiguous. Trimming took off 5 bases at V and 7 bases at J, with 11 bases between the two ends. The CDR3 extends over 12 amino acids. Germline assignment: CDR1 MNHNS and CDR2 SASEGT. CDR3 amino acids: CASSYDGSGYTF. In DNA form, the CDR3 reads TGTGCCAGCAGTTACGACGGGTCTGGCTACACCTTC.

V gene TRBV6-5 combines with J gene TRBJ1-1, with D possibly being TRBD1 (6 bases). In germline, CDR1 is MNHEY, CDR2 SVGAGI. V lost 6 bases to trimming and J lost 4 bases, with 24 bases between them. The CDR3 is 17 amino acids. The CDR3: CASSQGGGRTVGTEAFF. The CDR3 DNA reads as TGTGCCAGCAGCCAAGGGGGAGGGAGGACGGTGGGCACTGAAGCTTTCTTT.

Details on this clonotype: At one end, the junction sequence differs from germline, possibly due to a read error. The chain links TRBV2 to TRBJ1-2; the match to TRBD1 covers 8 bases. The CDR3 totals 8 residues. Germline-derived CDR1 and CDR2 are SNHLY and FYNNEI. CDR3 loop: CARRQGSF. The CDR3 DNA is TGTGCCAGAAGACAGGGGTCTTTC.

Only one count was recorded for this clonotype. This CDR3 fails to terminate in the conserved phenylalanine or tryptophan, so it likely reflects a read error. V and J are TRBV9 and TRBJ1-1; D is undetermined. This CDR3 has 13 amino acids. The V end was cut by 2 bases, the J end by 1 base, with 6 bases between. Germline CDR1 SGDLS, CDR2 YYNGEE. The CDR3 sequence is CASSVDGNTEAFL. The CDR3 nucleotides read TGTGCCAGCAGCGTGGACGGGAACACTGAAGCTTTCCTT.

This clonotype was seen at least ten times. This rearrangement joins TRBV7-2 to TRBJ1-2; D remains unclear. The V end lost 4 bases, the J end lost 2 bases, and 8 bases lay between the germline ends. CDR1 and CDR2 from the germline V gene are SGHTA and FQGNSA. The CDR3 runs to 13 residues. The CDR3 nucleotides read TGTGCCAGCAGCTCTAGGGTAAACTATGGCTACACCTTC. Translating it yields CASSSRVNYGYTF.

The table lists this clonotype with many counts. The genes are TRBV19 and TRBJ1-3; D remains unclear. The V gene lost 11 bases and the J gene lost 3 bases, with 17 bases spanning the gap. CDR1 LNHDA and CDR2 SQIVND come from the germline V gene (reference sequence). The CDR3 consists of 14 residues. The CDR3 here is CAARTGSFGNTIYF. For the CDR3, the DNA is TGTGCCGCCAGGACGGGAAGCTTTGGAAACACCATATATTTT.

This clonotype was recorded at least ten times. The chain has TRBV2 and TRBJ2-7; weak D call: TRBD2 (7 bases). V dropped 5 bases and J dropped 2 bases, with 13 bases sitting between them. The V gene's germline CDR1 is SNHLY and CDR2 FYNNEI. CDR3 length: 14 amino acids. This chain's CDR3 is CASSFQGTTYEQYF. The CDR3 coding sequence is TGTGCCAGCAGTTTCCAGGGGACTACCTACGAGCAGTACTTC.

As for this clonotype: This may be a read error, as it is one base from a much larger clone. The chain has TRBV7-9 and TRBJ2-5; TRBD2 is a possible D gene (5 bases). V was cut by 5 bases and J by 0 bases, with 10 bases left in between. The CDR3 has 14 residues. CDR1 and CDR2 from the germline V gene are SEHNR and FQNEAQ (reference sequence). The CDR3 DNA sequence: TGTGCCAGCAGCGTACCGGGGTACCAAGAGACCCAGTACTTC. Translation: CASSVPGYQETQYF.

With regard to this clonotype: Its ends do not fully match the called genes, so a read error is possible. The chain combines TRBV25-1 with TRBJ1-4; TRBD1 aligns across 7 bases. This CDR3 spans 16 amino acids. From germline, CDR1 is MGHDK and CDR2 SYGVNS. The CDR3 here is CASSSTGTATNEKLFF. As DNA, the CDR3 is TGTGCCAGCAGTTCAACCGGGACAGCAACTAATGAAAAACTGTTTTTC.

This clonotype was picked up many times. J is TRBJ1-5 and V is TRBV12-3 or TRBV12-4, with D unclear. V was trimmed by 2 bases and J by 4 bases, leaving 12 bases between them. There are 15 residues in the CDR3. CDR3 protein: CASSLLAGTNQPQHF. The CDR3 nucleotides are TGTGCCAGCAGTTTACTGGCGGGTACGAATCAGCCCCAGCATTTT.